This is a list of T cell receptor beta chains from one sample in a study of T cells in Graves' hyperthyroidism and ophthalmopathy. TCRdb reanalysed the multiplex PCR reads using MiXCR and keeps one entry per CDR3 protein. This table has 540,000 or so distinct CDR3 sequences, around a sixth appearing once. The sequencing input was blood. Receptors originate from a woman in her twenties or thirties with Graves' hyperthyroidism. Both conserved end residues are part of each CDR3. A D gene is named only where the DNA matches it firmly. The size field is filled for only some rows; it gives once, few, many or a size class.

j_call v_call clone_size d_call cdr3_aa cdr3_nt
TRBJ2-3 TRBV6-2/TRBV6-3 - TRBD2 CASSGTSGSGTDTQYF TGTGCCAGCAGCGGGACTAGCGGGAGCGGCACAGATACGCAGTATTTT
TRBJ2-3 TRBV24-1 once - CATLTPDTQYF TGTGCCACCCTTACACCAGATACGCAGTATTTT
TRBJ2-7 TRBV2 many - CASSTGRDYEQYF TGTGCCAGCAGCACCGGACGAGACTACGAGCAGTACTTC
TRBJ1-2 TRBV19 few - CASSRGGTDGYTF TGTGCCAGTAGTCGGGGCGGGACGGATGGCTACACCTTC
TRBJ2-3 TRBV20-1 many - CSAKEGTWLSTDTQYF TGCAGTGCTAAGGAAGGGACTTGGTTAAGCACAGATACGCAGTATTTT
TRBJ2-5 TRBV28 many - CASSLLGSRETQYF TGTGCCAGCAGTTTATTGGGGAGTCGGGAGACCCAGTACTTC
TRBJ2-7 TRBV14 few TRBD2 CASSLLASSSYEQYF TGTGCCAGCAGCCTACTAGCGTCGAGCTCCTACGAGCAGTACTTC
TRBJ2-7 TRBV7-3 many - CASSLFPGGYEQYF TGTGCCAGCAGCTTATTTCCCGGGGGCTACGAGCAGTACTTC
TRBJ1-2 TRBV28 many TRBD1 CASRWRDRPGNGYTF TGTGCCAGCAGATGGAGGGACAGGCCGGGGAATGGCTACACCTTC
TRBJ2-7 TRBV10-2 - - CASSESPGRFPGEQYF TGCGCCAGCAGTGAGTCTCCGGGACGCTTTCCTGGCGAGCAGTACTTC
TRBJ2-3 TRBV20-1 many TRBD2 CSARVASGRGDTQYF TGCAGTGCTAGAGTGGCTAGCGGGAGGGGAGATACGCAGTATTTT
TRBJ2-5 TRBV11-2 many - CASSSHYTGAKATQYF TGTGCCAGCAGCTCCCACTACACGGGAGCAAAAGCGACCCAGTACTTC
TRBJ1-5 TRBV12-3/TRBV12-4 many - CASSLDPQLGPQHF TGTGCCAGCAGTTTAGACCCCCAGTTAGGGCCCCAGCATTTT
TRBJ2-3 TRBV28 many TRBD1 CASSLAKTGARTDTQYF TGTGCCAGCAGTTTAGCAAAAACAGGGGCCCGCACAGATACGCAGTATTTT
TRBJ2-5 TRBV7-9 many TRBD1 CASSRTGGWTETQYF TGTGCCAGCAGCCGGACAGGGGGCTGGACCGAGACCCAGTACTTC
TRBJ2-3 TRBV11-2 many - CASSFPGYTDTQYF TGTGCCAGCAGCTTCCCCGGGTACACAGATACGCAGTATTTT
TRBJ2-1 TRBV20-1 many - CSAILLQSSYNEQFF TGCAGTGCTATCCTTCTGCAGAGCTCCTACAATGAGCAGTTCTTC
TRBJ1-6 TRBV28 many - CASRQARDGYNSPLHF TGTGCCAGCAGACAAGCCCGGGACGGGTATAATTCACCCCTCCACTTT
TRBJ2-3 TRBV6-2/TRBV6-3 - TRBD2 CASSYGTSGTFTQYF TGTGCCAGCAGTTACGGGACTAGCGGGACCTTTACGCAGTATTTT
TRBJ2-1 TRBV6-1 few - CASQAGLSSYNEQFF TGTGCCAGCCAGGCGGGTTTAAGCTCCTACAATGAGCAGTTCTTC
TRBJ2-5 TRBV19 - - CASSINIQETQYF TGTGCCAGTAGTATCAACATCCAAGAGACCCAGTACTTC
TRBJ2-5 TRBV28 - - CASSLDVKTQYF TGTGCCAGCAGTTTAGACGTCAAGACCCAGTACTTC
TRBJ1-3 TRBV3-1 few TRBD1 CASSQYRDSFSSGNTIYF TGTGCCAGCAGCCAATACCGGGACAGTTTCAGCTCTGGAAACACCATATATTTT
TRBJ2-1 TRBV7-9 many - CASSSLTGYYNEQFF TGTGCCAGCAGCTCCCTGACAGGTTACTACAATGAGCAGTTCTTC
TRBJ2-7 TRBV6-8 many TRBD2 CASSYSRASGMGHEQYF TGTGCCAGCAGTTACTCGAGGGCTAGCGGGATGGGCCACGAGCAGTACTTC
TRBJ1-5 TRBV19 - - CASSTGTSNQPQHF TGTGCCAGTAGTACAGGGACTAGCAATCAGCCCCAGCATTTT
TRBJ2-3 TRBV4-3 - TRBD1 CASSQETGSHTDTQYF TGCGCCAGCAGCCAAGAGACAGGGTCACACACAGATACGCAGTATTTT
TRBJ2-7 TRBV10-2 many TRBD2 CASTRILAGVSYEQYF TGCGCCAGCACCCGAATTCTAGCGGGAGTCTCCTACGAGCAGTACTTC
TRBJ2-7 TRBV27 few - CASSLSAGSTYEQYF TGTGCCAGCAGTTTATCAGCGGGCTCTACCTACGAGCAGTACTTC
TRBJ2-7 TRBV5-1 many - CASSPNRNSYEQYF TGCGCCAGCAGCCCCAACAGGAATTCCTACGAGCAGTACTTC
TRBJ2-1 TRBV10-3 - - CAISVMGGHNEQFF TGTGCCATCAGTGTGATGGGGGGCCACAATGAGCAGTTCTTC
TRBJ2-2 TRBV30 few - CAWSSGVQTGELFF TGTGCCTGGAGTTCGGGAGTACAGACCGGGGAGCTGTTTTTT
TRBJ2-1 TRBV25-1 - TRBD2 CASSEDSGTRVNEQFF TGTGCCAGCAGTGAAGATTCCGGGACTAGGGTCAATGAGCAGTTCTTC
TRBJ2-7 TRBV19 - TRBD2 CASSITRVSGRSYEQYF TGTGCCAGTAGTATTACGAGGGTGAGCGGGAGGTCTTACGAGCAGTACTTC
TRBJ2-7 TRBV30 many TRBD2 CAWGSGRLDEQYF TGTGCCTGGGGTAGCGGGAGGCTCGACGAGCAGTACTTC
TRBJ2-2 TRBV7-9 many TRBD2 CASSRTSGTNTGELFF TGTGCCAGCAGCCGAACTAGCGGGACGAACACCGGGGAGCTGTTTTTT
TRBJ1-1 TRBV18 - TRBD1 CASSADREHAEAFF TGTGCCAGCTCAGCGGACAGGGAACACGCTGAAGCTTTCTTT
TRBJ2-7 TRBV7-9 many - CASSLEGTRQYF TGTGCCAGCAGCTTAGAAGGGACAAGGCAGTACTTC
TRBJ2-1 TRBV9 once - CASSRTIGYNEQFF TGTGCCAGCAGTCGTACTATTGGATACAATGAGCAGTTCTTC
TRBJ2-5 TRBV28 many TRBD2 CASREELAETLQYF TGTGCCAGCAGGGAAGAACTAGCGGAAACTCTTCAGTACTTC
TRBJ2-3 TRBV12-3/TRBV12-4 many TRBD2 CASSLGGRAPDTQYF TGTGCCAGCAGTTTAGGGGGGAGGGCCCCAGATACGCAGTATTTT